This TCR beta chain was identified during a study of CD8+CD57+ T cells in acquired aplastic anemia (dated by TCRdb to about 2018). Study-level background: DNA extracted from sorted CD4+ and CD8+ cells had a mean of 3.2 ug, with a range of roughly 0.19 to 27.4 ug. A CD8+CD57+ expansion meant a frequency higher than the mean frequency seen in healthy subjects. Results and caveats for the whole study, not just this receptor: Roughly 31 CD8+ CDR3 sequences were shared between patients and controls but appeared highly expressed in patients and within their immunodominant clones. No significant difference in CD8+ Simpson's diversity was found between patients and healthy controls (P=0.060).

The CDR3, cysteine through phenylalanine, is 17 amino acids long. The kept DNA is CDR3 alone, 51 bases in frame from the first base. Between the V and J ends, shortened by 4 bases and 5 bases respectively, the junction contains 24 bases. Via the germline V gene, CDR1 is SGHRS and CDR2 YFSETQ. Note on this clonotype: This receptor's antigen is unknown. No base-level quality is on record; no much larger clone is a single base apart.

Genomic DNA was used as template for profiling of TCR beta VDJ combinations and CDR3 sequences. An Illumina HiSeq 2000 was the platform used for TCR repertoire sequencing. The authors' analysis ran thus. TRBV/TRBJ rearrangement plots, CDR3 size and DJ length profiles, and Simpson's diversity index were used to evaluate the repertoires. Whichever DNA sequence was most abundant in the deep sequencing data was defined as the immunodominant clone. CDR3 amino acid sequences were screened for sharing across subjects and were compared with published repertoires and the VDJdb database. TCRdb applied fastp at Q25 and MiXCR to the public reads, then kept only in-frame beta chains. Every entry covers one CDR3 protein and lists the most common genes and DNA from its rows. TCRdb, not the authors, supplied the V and J calls. In all, the sample holds 270,000 or so distinct CDR3 sequences, and approximately 80% of those were seen once. Roughly 42% of the sample is held by the ten biggest clonotypes.

Flow cytometry had shown CD8+CD57+ cell expansion in the patients selected for sequencing. Every patient had severe acquired aplastic anemia, diagnosed using the International Study of Aplastic Anemia and Agranulocytosis and Camitta criteria. No therapy had been received by the patients at the time of blood sampling. In this study, sorted CD4+ and CD8+ T cells from the blood of healthy subjects and of severe aplastic anemia patients had their TCR repertoires deep-sequenced. In the USA, patient enrollment took place under clinicaltrials.gov protocols 00001620, 01623167, 00001397, 00071045, 00081523 and 00961064. Ficoll-Paque density gradient centrifugation was used to isolate peripheral blood mononuclear cells. Before DNA was extracted, CD4+ and CD8+ T cells were sorted using either FACS or magnetic beads.

The receptor comes from a human donor with aplastic anemia. The sequenced sample consisted of sorted CD4+, CD8+, or CD8+CD57+ T cells (not recorded which) from PBMCs. The chain is assembled from TRBV5-1 and TRBJ2-5; the D region possibly corresponds to TRBD2 (5 bases align). The CDR3 protein is CASSPRDSSMRDETQYF. DNA sequence: TGCGCCAGCAGCCCGCGAGATAGCTCTATGAGGGATGAGACCCAGTACTTC.